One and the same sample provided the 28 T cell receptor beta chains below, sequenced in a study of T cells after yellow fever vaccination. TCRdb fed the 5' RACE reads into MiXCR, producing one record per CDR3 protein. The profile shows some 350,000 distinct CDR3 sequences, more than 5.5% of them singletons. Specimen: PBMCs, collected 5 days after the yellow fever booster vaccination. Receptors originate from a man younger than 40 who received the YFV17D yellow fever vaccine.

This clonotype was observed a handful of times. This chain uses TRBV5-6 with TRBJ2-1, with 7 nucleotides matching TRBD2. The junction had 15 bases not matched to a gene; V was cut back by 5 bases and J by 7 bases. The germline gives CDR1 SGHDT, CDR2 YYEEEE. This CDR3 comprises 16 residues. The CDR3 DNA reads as TGTGCCAGCAGTTGGGGGAGCGGGATAAGGGGAAATGAGCAGTTCTTC. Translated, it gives CASSWGSGIRGNEQFF. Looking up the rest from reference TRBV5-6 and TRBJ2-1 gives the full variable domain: DAGVTQSPTHLIKTRGQQVTLRCSPKSGHDTVSWYQQALGQGPQFIFQYYEEEERQRGNFPDRFSGHQFPNYSSELNVNALLLGDSALYLCASSWGSGIRGNEQFFGPGTRLTVL.

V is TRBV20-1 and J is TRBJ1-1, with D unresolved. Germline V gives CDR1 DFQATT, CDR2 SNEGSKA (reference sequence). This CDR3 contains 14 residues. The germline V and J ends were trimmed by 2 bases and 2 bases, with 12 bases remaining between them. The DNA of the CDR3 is TGCAGTGCTAGACCCGGTGGCATTAACACTGAAGCTTTCTTT. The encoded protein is CSARPGGINTEAFF.

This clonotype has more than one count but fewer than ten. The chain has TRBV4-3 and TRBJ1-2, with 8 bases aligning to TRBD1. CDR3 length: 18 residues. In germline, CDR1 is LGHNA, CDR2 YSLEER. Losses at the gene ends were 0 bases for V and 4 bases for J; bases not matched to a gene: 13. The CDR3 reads CASSQDWIPQGATYGYTF. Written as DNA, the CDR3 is TGCGCCAGCAGCCAAGACTGGATACCCCAGGGGGCTACCTATGGCTACACCTTC.

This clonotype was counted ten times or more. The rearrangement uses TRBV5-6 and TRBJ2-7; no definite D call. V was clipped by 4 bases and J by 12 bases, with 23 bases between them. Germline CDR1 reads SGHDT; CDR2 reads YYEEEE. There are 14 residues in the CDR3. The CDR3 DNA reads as TGTGCCAGCAGCGGGCGGTCCACAGCTTTCGACCGGTACTTC. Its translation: CASSGRSTAFDRYF.

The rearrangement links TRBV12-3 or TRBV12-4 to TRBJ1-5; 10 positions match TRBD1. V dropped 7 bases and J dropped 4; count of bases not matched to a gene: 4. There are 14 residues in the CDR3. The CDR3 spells CASTQDRGNQPQHF. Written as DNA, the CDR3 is TGTGCCAGCACCCAGGACAGGGGGAATCAGCCCCAGCATTTT.

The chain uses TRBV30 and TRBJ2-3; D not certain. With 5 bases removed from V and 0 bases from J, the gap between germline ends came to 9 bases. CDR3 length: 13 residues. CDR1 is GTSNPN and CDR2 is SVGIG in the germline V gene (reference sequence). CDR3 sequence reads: CAWDRSSTDTQYF. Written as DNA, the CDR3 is TGTGCCTGGGATCGGTCTAGCACAGATACGCAGTATTTT. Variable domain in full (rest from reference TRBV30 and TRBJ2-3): SQTIHQWPATLVQPVGSPLSLECTVEGTSNPNLYWYRQAAGRGLQLLFYSVGIGQISSEVPQNLSASRPQDRQFILSSKKLLLSDSGFYLCAWDRSSTDTQYFGPGTRLTVL.

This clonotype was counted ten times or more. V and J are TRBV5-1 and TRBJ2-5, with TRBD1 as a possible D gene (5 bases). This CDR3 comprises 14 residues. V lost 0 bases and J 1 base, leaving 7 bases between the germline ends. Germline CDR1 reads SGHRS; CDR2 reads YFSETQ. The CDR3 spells CASSLGQIQETQYF. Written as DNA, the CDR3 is TGCGCCAGCAGCTTGGGACAGATCCAAGAGACCCAGTACTTC.

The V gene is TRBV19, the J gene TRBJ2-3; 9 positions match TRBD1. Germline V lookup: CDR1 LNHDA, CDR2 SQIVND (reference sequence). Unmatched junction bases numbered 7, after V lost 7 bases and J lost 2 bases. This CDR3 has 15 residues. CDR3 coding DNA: TGTGCCAGTACCAAGAGGGACAGGGTCACAGATACGCAGTATTTT. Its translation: CASTKRDRVTDTQYF.

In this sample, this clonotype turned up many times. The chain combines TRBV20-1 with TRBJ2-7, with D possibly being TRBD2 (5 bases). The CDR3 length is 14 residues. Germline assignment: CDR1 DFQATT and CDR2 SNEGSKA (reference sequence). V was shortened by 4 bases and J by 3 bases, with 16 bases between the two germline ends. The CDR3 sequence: CSAIGSTSVYEQYF. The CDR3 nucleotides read TGCAGTGCTATTGGGAGCACGAGCGTCTACGAGCAGTACTTC.

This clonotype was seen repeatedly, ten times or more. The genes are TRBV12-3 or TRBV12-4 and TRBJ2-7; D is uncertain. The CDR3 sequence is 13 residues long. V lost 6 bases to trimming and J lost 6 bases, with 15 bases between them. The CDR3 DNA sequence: TGTGCCAGCAGCCCTCACAAGGATCTCGAGCAGTACTTC. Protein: CASSPHKDLEQYF.

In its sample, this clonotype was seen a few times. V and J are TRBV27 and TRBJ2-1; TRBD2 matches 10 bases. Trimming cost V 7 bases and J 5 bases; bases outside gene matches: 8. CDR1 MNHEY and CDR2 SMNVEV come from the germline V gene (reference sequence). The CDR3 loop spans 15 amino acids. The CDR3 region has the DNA TGTGCCAGCACCACCGGGACTAGCGCTAACAATGAGCAGTTCTTC. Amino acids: CASTTGTSANNEQFF.

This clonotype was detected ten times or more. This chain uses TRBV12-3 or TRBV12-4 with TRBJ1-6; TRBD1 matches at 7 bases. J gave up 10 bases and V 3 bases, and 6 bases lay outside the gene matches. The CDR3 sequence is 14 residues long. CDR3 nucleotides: TGTGCCAGCAGTTTTTACAGGGGTGGATCACCCCTCCACTTT. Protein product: CASSFYRGGSPLHF.

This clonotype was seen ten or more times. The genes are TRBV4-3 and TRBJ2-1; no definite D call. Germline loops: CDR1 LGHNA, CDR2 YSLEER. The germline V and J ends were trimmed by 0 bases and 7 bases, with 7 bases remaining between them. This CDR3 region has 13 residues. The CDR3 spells CASSQEARNEQFF. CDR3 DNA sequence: TGCGCCAGCAGCCAAGAGGCTCGGAATGAGCAGTTCTTC.

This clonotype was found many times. The CDR3 region has the DNA TGTGCCAGCAGCCACGGGAGGAACCTTGGCAATGAGCAGTTCTTC. Translation: CASSHGRNLGNEQFF. The J gene is TRBJ2-1, the V gene TRBV4-2; TRBD2 agrees at 7 bases. With 3 bases clipped from V and 6 bases from J, the junction kept 8 bases outside the gene matches. The CDR3 covers 15 residues. Per the germline V gene, CDR1 is LGHNA and CDR2 is YNFKEQ.

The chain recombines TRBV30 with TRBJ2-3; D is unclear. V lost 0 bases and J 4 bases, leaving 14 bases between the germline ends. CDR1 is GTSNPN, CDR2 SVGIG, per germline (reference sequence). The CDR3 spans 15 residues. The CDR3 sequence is CAWSVRPSVADTQYF. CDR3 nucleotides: TGTGCCTGGAGTGTAAGGCCAAGCGTAGCAGATACGCAGTATTTT.

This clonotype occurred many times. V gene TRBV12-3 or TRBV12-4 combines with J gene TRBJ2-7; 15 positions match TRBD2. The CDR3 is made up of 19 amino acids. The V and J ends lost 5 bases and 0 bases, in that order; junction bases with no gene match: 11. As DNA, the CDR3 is TGTGCCAGCAGTCCCGACGGACTAGCGGGAGGGATAACCTCCTACGAGCAGTACTTC. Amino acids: CASSPDGLAGGITSYEQYF.

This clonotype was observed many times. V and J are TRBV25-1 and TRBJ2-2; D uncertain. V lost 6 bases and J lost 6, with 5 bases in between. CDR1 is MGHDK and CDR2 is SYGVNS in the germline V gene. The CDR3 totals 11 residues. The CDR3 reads CASRFAGELFF. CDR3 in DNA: TGTGCCAGCAGATTTGCCGGGGAGCTGTTTTTT.

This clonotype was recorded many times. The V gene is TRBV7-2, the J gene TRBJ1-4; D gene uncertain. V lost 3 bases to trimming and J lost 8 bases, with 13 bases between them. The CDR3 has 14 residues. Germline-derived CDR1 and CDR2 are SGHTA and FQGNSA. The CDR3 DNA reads TGTGCCAGCAGCTTGCGGGTATCGGAGGAAAAACTGTTTTTT. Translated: CASSLRVSEEKLFF.

Here the CDR3 DNA reads TGTGCCAGCAGCCGGTGGGGACAGGAGGGACAGCCCCAGCATTTT. Residues: CASSRWGQEGQPQHF. This chain links TRBV4-2 with TRBJ1-5; 8 positions agree with TRBD1. Germline assignment: CDR1 LGHNA and CDR2 YNFKEQ. J gave up 7 bases and V 4 bases, and 9 bases lay outside the gene matches. This CDR3 is 15 amino acids long.

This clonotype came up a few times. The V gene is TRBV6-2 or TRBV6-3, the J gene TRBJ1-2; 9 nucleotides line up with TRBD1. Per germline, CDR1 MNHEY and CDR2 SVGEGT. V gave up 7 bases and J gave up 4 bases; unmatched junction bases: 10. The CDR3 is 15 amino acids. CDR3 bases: TGTGCCAGCACCCCGCTCCGGGACAGGGCCTATGGCTACACCTTC. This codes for CASTPLRDRAYGYTF.

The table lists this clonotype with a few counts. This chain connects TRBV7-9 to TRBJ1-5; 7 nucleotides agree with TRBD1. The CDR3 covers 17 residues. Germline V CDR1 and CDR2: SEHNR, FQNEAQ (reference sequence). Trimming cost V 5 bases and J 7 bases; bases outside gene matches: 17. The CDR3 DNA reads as TGTGCCAGCAGCCACGAATACAGGGGTGCAAGTAGGCAGCCCCAGCATTTT. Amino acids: CASSHEYRGASRQPQHF.

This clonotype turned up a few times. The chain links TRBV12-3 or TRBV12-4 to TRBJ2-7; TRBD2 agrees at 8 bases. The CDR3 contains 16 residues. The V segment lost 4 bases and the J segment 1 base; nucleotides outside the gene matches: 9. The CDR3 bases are TGTGCCAGCAGTTCCACTAGCGCGGGAGGATCCTACGAGCAGTACTTC. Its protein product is CASSSTSAGGSYEQYF.

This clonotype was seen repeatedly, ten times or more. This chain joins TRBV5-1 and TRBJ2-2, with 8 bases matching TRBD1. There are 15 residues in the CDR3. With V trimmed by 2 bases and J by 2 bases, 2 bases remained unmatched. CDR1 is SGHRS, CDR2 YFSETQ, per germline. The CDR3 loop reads CASSFGQGNTGELFF. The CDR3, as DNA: TGCGCCAGCAGCTTCGGACAGGGAAACACCGGGGAGCTGTTTTTT.

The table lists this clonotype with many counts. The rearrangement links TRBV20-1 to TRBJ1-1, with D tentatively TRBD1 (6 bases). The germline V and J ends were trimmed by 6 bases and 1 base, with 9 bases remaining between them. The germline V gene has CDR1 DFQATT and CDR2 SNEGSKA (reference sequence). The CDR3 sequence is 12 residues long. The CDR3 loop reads CSAQQGNTEAFF. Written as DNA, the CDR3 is TGCAGTGCGCAACAGGGGAACACTGAAGCTTTCTTT.

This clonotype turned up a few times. This chain's CDR3 is CASSFPGMNTEAFF. The DNA for the CDR3 is TGTGCCAGTAGTTTCCCGGGGATGAACACTGAAGCTTTCTTT. The J gene is TRBJ1-1, the V gene TRBV19; the D is unclear. Germline V gene data show CDR1 as LNHDA and CDR2 as SQIVND (reference sequence). This CDR3 region has 14 residues. Trimming shortened V by 5 bases and J by 0 bases, and 10 bases separated the two germline ends. Full variable domain (rest looked up from reference TRBV19 and TRBJ1-1): DGGITQSPKYLFRKEGQNVTLSCEQNLNHDAMYWYRQDPGQGLRLIYYSQIVNDFQKGDIAEGYSVSREKKESFPLTVTSAQKNPTAFYLCASSFPGMNTEAFFGQGTRLTVV.

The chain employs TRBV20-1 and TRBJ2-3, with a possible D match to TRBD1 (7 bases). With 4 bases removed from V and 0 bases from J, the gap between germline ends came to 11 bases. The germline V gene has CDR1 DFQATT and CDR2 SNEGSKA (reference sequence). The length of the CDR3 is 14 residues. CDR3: CSATTGRSTDTQYF. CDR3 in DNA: TGCAGTGCTACGACAGGGAGGAGCACAGATACGCAGTATTTT.

Here the CDR3 reads CAISGTEAGELFF. CDR3 nucleotide sequence: TGTGCCATCAGCGGGACAGAAGCCGGGGAGCTGTTTTTT. V usage is TRBV10-3 and J usage is TRBJ2-2, with 7 nucleotides matching TRBD1. The CDR3 loop spans 13 amino acids. The germline gives CDR1 ENHRY, CDR2 SYGVKD. Trimming removed 6 bases from V and 6 bases from J; junction bases left unmatched: 4.

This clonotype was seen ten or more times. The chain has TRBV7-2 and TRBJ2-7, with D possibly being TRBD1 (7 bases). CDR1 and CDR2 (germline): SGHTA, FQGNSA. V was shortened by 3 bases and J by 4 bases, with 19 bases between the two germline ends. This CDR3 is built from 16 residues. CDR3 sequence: CASSLYRGTVPYEQYF. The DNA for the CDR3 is TGTGCCAGCAGCTTGTACCGCGGGACAGTGCCTTACGAGCAGTACTTC.